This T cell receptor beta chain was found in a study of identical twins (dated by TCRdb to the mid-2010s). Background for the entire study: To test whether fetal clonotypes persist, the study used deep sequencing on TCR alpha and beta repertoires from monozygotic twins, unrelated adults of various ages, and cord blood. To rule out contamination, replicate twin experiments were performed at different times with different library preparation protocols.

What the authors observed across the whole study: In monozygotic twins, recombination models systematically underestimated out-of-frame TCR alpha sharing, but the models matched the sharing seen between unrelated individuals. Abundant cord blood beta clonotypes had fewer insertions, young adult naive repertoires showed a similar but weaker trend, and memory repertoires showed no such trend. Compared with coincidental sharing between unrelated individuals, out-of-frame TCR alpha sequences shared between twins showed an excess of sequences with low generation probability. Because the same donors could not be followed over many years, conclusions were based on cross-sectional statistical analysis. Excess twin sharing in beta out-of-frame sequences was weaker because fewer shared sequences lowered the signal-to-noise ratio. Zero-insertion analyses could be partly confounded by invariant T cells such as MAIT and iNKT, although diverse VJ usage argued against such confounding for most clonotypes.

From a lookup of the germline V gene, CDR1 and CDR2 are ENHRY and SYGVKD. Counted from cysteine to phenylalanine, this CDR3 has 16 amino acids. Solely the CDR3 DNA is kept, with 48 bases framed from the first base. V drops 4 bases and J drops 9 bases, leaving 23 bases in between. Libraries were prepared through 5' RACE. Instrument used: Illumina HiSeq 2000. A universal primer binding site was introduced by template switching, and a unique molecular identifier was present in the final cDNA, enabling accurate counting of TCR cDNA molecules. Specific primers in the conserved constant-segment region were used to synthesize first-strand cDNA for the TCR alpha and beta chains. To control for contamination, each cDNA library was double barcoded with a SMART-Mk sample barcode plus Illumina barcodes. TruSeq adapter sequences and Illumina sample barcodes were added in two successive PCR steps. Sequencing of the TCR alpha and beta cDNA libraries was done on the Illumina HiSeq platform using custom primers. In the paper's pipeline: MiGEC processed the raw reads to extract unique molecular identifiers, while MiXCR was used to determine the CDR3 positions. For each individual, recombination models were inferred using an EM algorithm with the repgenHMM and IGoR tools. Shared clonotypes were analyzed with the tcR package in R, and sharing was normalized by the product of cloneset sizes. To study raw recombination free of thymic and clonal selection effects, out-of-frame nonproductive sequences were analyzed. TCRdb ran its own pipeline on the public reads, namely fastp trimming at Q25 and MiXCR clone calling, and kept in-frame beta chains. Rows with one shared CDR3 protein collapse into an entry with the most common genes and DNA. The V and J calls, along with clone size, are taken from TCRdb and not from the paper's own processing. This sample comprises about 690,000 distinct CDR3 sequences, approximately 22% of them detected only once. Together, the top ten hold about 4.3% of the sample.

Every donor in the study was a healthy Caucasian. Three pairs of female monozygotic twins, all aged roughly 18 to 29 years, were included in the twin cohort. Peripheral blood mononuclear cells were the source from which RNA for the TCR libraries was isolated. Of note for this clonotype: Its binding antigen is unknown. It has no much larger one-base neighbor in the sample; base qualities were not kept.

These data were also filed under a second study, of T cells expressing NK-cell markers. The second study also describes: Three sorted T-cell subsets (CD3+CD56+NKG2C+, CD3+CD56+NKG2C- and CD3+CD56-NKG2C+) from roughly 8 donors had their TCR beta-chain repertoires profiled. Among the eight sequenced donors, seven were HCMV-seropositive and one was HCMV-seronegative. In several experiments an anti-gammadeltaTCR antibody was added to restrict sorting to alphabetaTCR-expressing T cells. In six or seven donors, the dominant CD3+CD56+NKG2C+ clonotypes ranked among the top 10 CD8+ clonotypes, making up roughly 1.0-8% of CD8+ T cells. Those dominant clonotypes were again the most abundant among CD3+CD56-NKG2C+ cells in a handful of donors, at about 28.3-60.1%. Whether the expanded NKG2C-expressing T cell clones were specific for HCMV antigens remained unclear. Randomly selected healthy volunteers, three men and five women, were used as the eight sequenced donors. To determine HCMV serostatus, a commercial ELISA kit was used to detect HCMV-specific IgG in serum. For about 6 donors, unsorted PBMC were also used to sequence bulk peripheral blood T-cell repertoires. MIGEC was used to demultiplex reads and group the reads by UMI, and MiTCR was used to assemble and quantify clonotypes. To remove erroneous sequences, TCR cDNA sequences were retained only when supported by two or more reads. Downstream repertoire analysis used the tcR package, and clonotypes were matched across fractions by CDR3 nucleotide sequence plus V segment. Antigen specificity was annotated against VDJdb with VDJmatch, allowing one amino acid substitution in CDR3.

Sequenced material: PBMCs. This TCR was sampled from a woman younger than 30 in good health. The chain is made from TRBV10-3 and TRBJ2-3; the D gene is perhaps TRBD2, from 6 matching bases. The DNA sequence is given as TGTGCCATCAGTGTTCACGGCGACGGGGCGGAGGGCACGCAGTATTTT. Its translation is CAISVHGDGAEGTQYF.